This record covers a single T cell receptor beta chain. This record comes from a study of blood T cell repertoires in COVID-19. Here immunoSEQ multiplex PCR was the method, and the copy in TCRdb shows in-frame clones only, minus some. This sample has 150,000 to 200,000 clones; 80% to 85% occur once, and the top ten carry about 7.1%. The CDR3 runs to 13 residues. V dropped 3 bases and J dropped 3 bases, with 9 bases sitting between them. Sequenced input: peripheral blood. This TCR was sampled from a woman between 65 and 79 years old with COVID-19, enrolled during active disease. The V gene is TRBV12-3 or TRBV12-4, the J gene TRBJ2-7; D unclear. CDR3 sequence: CASSLLVFYEQYF. In nucleotides, the CDR3 is TGTGCCAGCAGTTTGTTAGTTTTCTACGAGCAGTACTTC.